These T cell receptor beta chains were read from a single sample in a study of T-cell reconstitution after alpha-beta-depleted transplantation in children. TCRdb ran MiXCR on the PCR reads and lists one entry per CDR3 protein. This table holds around 300,000 distinct CDR3 sequences, approximately 23% found once. The sample in question was PBMCs, mostly from graft donor cells, obtained 180 days after TCRalphabeta/CD19-depleted stem cell transplant. Receptors originate from a male patient younger than 18 who had a stem cell transplant for acute lymphoblastic leukemia, so the T cells may come from the graft donor. CDR3s include the opening cysteine and the closing phenylalanine or tryptophan. D genes are given only for firm matches. Clone size is not always given. Where it is, it says once, few, many or a class for expanded clones.

>few|TRBD2|TRBJ2-1|TRBV10-3
CAISEREGTYNEQFF
TGTGCCATCAGTGAGCGGGAGGGTACCTACAATGAGCAGTTCTTC
>few|-|TRBJ2-3|TRBV7-2
CASSLLGGTDTQYF
TGTGCCAGCAGCTTGTTAGGGGGCACAGATACGCAGTATTTT
>-|-|TRBJ1-3|TRBV5-1
CASSLGHSGNTIYF
TGCGCCAGCAGCTTGGGCCACTCTGGAAACACCATATATTTT
>few|TRBD2|TRBJ2-3|TRBV9
CASSVSLAGGQGDTQYF
TGTGCCAGCAGCGTTTCTCTAGCGGGAGGCCAGGGAGATACGCAGTATTTT
>-|-|TRBJ2-5|TRBV19
CASTPRQSWGETQYF
TGTGCCAGTACCCCGAGGCAGTCCTGGGGAGAGACCCAGTACTTC
>-|-|TRBJ2-1|TRBV11-2
CASSPLTGAGPGQFF
TGTGCCAGCAGCCCCCTAACGGGGGCGGGACCGGGGCAGTTCTTC
>-|TRBD1|TRBJ2-7|TRBV15
CATSRGPGRTGDEQYF
TGTGCCACCAGCAGGGGCCCCGGGAGGACAGGGGACGAGCAGTACTTC
>-|TRBD1|TRBJ1-3|TRBV7-9
CASSLSGTGGLRTIYF
TGTGCCAGCAGCTTATCCGGGACAGGGGGCCTGCGCACCATATATTTT
>-|-|TRBJ2-1|TRBV7-3
CASSLASANEQFF
TGTGCCAGCAGCTTAGCTAGTGCCAATGAGCAGTTCTTC
>few|-|TRBJ1-4|TRBV12-3/TRBV12-4
CASISRGKLFF
TGTGCCAGCATTTCCAGAGGAAAACTGTTTTTT
>-|TRBD1|TRBJ1-2|TRBV9
CASSPGTGGRRGYTF
TGTGCCAGCAGCCCCGGGACAGGGGGACGGAGGGGCTACACCTTC
>few|TRBD2|TRBJ2-3|TRBV5-1
CASSNGLAGGYTDTQYF
TGCGCCAGCAGCAACGGACTAGCGGGAGGTTACACAGATACGCAGTATTTT
>few|-|TRBJ2-1|TRBV5-1
CASSLGGSHEQFF
TGCGCCAGCAGCCTGGGGGGTTCGCATGAGCAGTTCTTC
>few|TRBD2|TRBJ2-1|TRBV5-1
CASNHGVPSGGYNEQFF
TGCGCCAGCAACCACGGGGTGCCTAGCGGGGGATACAATGAGCAGTTCTTC
>-|-|TRBJ1-2|TRBV10-3
CAISEKGAWGYTF
TGTGCCATCAGTGAGAAAGGGGCCTGGGGCTACACCTTC
>-|-|TRBJ1-4|TRBV6-5
CASSYSTGVAANEKLFF
TGTGCCAGCAGTTACTCGACGGGGGTGGCGGCTAATGAAAAACTGTTTTTT
>-|-|TRBJ2-1|TRBV10-2
CASSRRRVGSNEQFF
TGCGCCAGCAGCCGAAGGCGCGTTGGGAGCAATGAGCAGTTCTTC
>few|-|TRBJ2-7|TRBV3-1
CASSQDVGLGNEQYF
TGTGCCAGCAGCCAAGATGTCGGCCTCGGGAACGAGCAGTACTTC
>few|-|TRBJ2-1|TRBV7-8
CASSPTPGRDRDEQFF
TGTGCCAGCAGCCCCACCCCCGGACGCGATAGGGATGAGCAGTTCTTC
>-|TRBD2|TRBJ2-1|TRBV11-3
CASSGVAGGPDNEQFF
TGTGCCAGCAGCGGGGTAGCGGGAGGGCCGGACAATGAGCAGTTCTTC
>few|TRBD2|TRBJ2-3|TRBV7-6
CASSFGTTRRDTQYF
TGTGCCAGCAGCTTTGGGACTACACGACGAGATACGCAGTATTTT
>-|-|TRBJ1-5|TRBV5-5
CASSLDSWSNQPQHF
TGTGCCAGCAGCCTGGACAGCTGGAGCAATCAGCCCCAGCATTTT
>-|TRBD2|TRBJ2-1|TRBV6-4
CASSPRLAEYNEQFF
TGTGCCAGCAGTCCACGACTAGCGGAATACAATGAGCAGTTCTTC
>few|-|TRBJ2-2|TRBV5-1
CASSQPQGPPTGELFF
TGCGCCAGCAGCCAACCCCAAGGGCCACCCACCGGGGAGCTGTTTTTT
>few|TRBD1|TRBJ2-7|TRBV12-3/TRBV12-4
CASSPRGQGAGALYEQYF
TGTGCCAGCAGTCCTCGGGGACAGGGGGCAGGGGCCCTCTACGAGCAGTACTTC
>few|TRBD2|TRBJ2-2|TRBV12-3/TRBV12-4
CASSQPLAGGPNTGELFF
TGTGCCAGCAGTCAACCACTAGCGGGAGGCCCGAACACCGGGGAGCTGTTTTTT
>few|-|TRBJ1-5|TRBV20-1
CSARGGEAANQPQHF
TGCAGTGCTAGAGGGGGAGAGGCCGCTAATCAGCCCCAGCATTTT
>-|-|TRBJ2-2|TRBV9
CASSTPGLHTGELFF
TGTGCCAGCAGCACTCCGGGACTTCACACCGGGGAGCTGTTTTTT
>few|TRBD1|TRBJ2-5|TRBV3-1
CASSFDRASKTQYF
TGTGCCAGCAGCTTTGACAGGGCGTCCAAGACCCAGTACTTC
>-|TRBD2|TRBJ2-5|TRBV12-3/TRBV12-4
CASSPYGTSGRRGKTQYF
TGTGCCAGCAGTCCCTATGGGACTAGCGGGAGAAGAGGAAAGACCCAGTACTTC
>few|TRBD2|TRBJ2-3|TRBV11-2
CASSIRLAGSSDTQYF
TGTGCCAGCAGCATCCGACTAGCGGGAAGCTCAGATACGCAGTATTTT
>-|-|TRBJ2-7|TRBV12-3/TRBV12-4
CASRPKEGPDDEQYF
TGTGCCAGCAGGCCTAAAGAGGGCCCCGACGACGAGCAGTACTTC
>few|TRBD1|TRBJ1-1|TRBV10-3
CATKGQMNTEAFF
TGTGCCACCAAGGGACAGATGAACACTGAAGCTTTCTTT
>few|-|TRBJ2-7|TRBV27
CASSFAGTYEQYF
TGTGCCAGCAGTTTCGCGGGGACCTACGAGCAGTACTTC
>few|TRBD2|TRBJ2-1|TRBV20-1
CSASEDSGRINEQFF
TGCAGTGCTAGTGAAGATAGCGGGAGAATAAATGAGCAGTTCTTC
>-|TRBD2|TRBJ2-1|TRBV7-6
CASSRGLAGGLGEQFF
TGTGCCAGCAGCAGGGGACTAGCGGGAGGGCTAGGTGAGCAGTTCTTC
>few|-|TRBJ2-7|TRBV7-6
CASSRTNRERSYEQYF
TGTGCCAGCAGCCGAACAAACAGGGAGAGATCCTACGAGCAGTACTTC
>-|-|TRBJ1-1|TRBV20-1
CSAEGQHTEAFF
TGCAGTGCTGAAGGACAGCACACTGAAGCTTTCTTT
>-|-|TRBJ1-5|TRBV7-9
CASSRASNQPQHF
TGTGCCAGCAGCAGGGCGAGCAATCAGCCCCAGCATTTT
>-|-|TRBJ1-4|TRBV15
CATSFDPGATNEKLFF
TGTGCCACCAGCTTCGATCCGGGGGCGACTAATGAAAAACTGTTTTTT
>-|-|TRBJ2-7|TRBV27
CASSPTVGGYEQYF
TGTGCCAGCAGCCCTACCGTAGGGGGCTACGAGCAGTACTTC
>few|TRBD1|TRBJ1-2|TRBV7-8
CASSSSTGENYGYTF
TGTGCCAGCAGCAGTTCGACAGGGGAAAACTATGGCTACACCTTC
>-|-|TRBJ1-2|TRBV7-2
CASSLGPTIYGYTF
TGTGCCAGCAGCTTAGGCCCGACAATCTATGGCTACACCTTC
>-|-|TRBJ1-2|TRBV27
CASSFLSDTMGRGWGGNTF
TGTGCCAGCAGTTTCCTCTCCGACACCATGGGTAGGGGCTGGGGCGGCAACACCTTC
>few|TRBD2|TRBJ2-5|TRBV12-3/TRBV12-4
CASSPIAGGRETQYF
TGTGCCAGCAGTCCGATAGCGGGAGGTCGAGAGACCCAGTACTTC
>-|-|TRBJ2-7|TRBV12-5
CASGLVEIFEGNEQYF
TGTGCTAGTGGTTTGGTAGAAATATTTGAGGGGAACGAGCAGTACTTC
>few|-|TRBJ1-6|TRBV13
CASRREGGYNSPLHF
TGTGCCAGCAGGAGGGAGGGAGGTTATAATTCACCCCTCCACTTT
>-|TRBD1|TRBJ1-4|TRBV5-1
CASSLVGQNEKLFF
TGCGCCAGCAGCTTGGTGGGACAGAATGAAAAACTGTTTTTT
>-|-|TRBJ1-4|TRBV6-2/TRBV6-3
CASSSLRQEPATNEKLFF
TGTGCCAGCAGTTCCCTCAGACAGGAACCTGCAACTAATGAAAAACTGTTTTTT
>-|TRBD2|TRBJ2-7|TRBV5-1
CASNPVAGGTYEQYF
TGCGCCAGCAACCCCGTAGCGGGGGGAACCTACGAGCAGTACTTC
>-|TRBD2|TRBJ2-1|TRBV5-6
CASSLDGREAYNEQFF
TGTGCCAGCAGCTTGGACGGGCGGGAGGCATACAATGAGCAGTTCTTC
>few|-|TRBJ2-1|TRBV12-3/TRBV12-4
CASTRGIDEQFF
TGTGCCAGCACTCGGGGTATTGATGAGCAGTTCTTC
>many|-|TRBJ2-7|TRBV29-1
CSVDGYYEQYF
TGCAGCGTTGACGGGTACTACGAGCAGTACTTC
>few|-|TRBJ1-1|TRBV20-1
CSARVPGGNTEAFF
TGCAGTGCTAGAGTCCCGGGCGGGAACACTGAAGCTTTCTTT
>few|TRBD1|TRBJ2-7|TRBV12-3/TRBV12-4
CASSSTSGTGIYEQYF
TGTGCCAGCAGTTCTACCTCAGGGACAGGGATCTACGAGCAGTACTTC
>-|TRBD1|TRBJ1-6|TRBV12-3/TRBV12-4
CASSVGTANSPLHF
TGTGCCAGCAGTGTCGGGACAGCCAATTCACCCCTCCACTTT
>many|-|TRBJ1-1|TRBV5-1
CASSFPSNTEAFF
TGCGCCAGCAGCTTTCCCTCGAACACTGAAGCTTTCTTT
>-|-|TRBJ2-3|TRBV12-3/TRBV12-4
CASKGDTQYF
TGTGCCAGCAAGGGGGATACGCAGTATTTT
>few|-|TRBJ2-2|TRBV5-1
CASSLSGWGTGELFF
TGCGCCAGCAGCTTGTCGGGGTGGGGCACCGGGGAGCTGTTTTTT